This T cell receptor (beta chain) was observed in a study of T cells after yellow fever vaccination. Study-wide results and caveats: In post-booster samples, most primary-vaccination clones reappeared (just under 97% CD4, 88% CD8). The secondary response showed a weaker magnitude and a faster peak, day 5 versus 15. The study noted that FACS-sorted repertoires could contain abundant clonotypes contaminating from the bulk population.

In making TCR cDNA, 5'RACE template switching added a universal primer site and UMIs to it. TCRdb reprocessed the 5' RACE reads with MiXCR, giving one entry per CDR3 protein. The sample holds 350,000 to 550,000 distinct CDR3 sequences; under 20% are singletons and the top ten take roughly a sixth. The ends lost 3 bases at V and 1 base at J; junction bases unmatched: 7. The CDR3 is made up of 17 amino acids. Germline values: CDR1 SGHVS, CDR2 FNYEAQ. This clonotype was seen a handful of times. The antigen remains unidentified. The rearrangement uses TRBV7-6 and TRBJ2-3, with TRBD2 identical over 10 bases. Here the sequenced sample was PBMCs, taken before the yellow fever booster vaccination. The receptor was derived from a man aged 18 to 30 who received the YFV17D yellow fever vaccine. CDR3 residues: CASSLQEGTSGTDTQYF. CDR3 nucleotide sequence: TGTGCCAGCAGCTTGCAAGAGGGGACTAGCGGCACAGATACGCAGTATTTT.